This T cell receptor (beta chain) was identified during a study of T-cell memory formation after mild COVID-19. Each CDR3 protein gets one entry after TCRdb re-called the 5' RACE reads with MiXCR. The sample has fewer than 600,000 distinct CDR3 sequences, roughly 20% seen once. This clonotype was counted a few times. Its target is unknown. V lost 5 bases, J lost 5 bases, and 3 bases stayed unmatched. Germline values: CDR1 MNHEY, CDR2 SVGAGI. The CDR3 consists of 13 residues. Overall study results and limits: There was no confirmation that second-wave clones peaking on day 37 were SARS-CoV-2 specific.

The chain carries TRBV6-5 and TRBJ2-3; 8 bases are shared with TRBD1. Specimen: PBMCs or a T cell subset sorted from them (not recorded which). This sequence was found in an adult woman who had mild COVID-19 (a few samples of this study predate the infection). Cell type and time point are not known. The CDR3 here is CASSNRGRDTQYF. CDR3 sequence (DNA): TGTGCCAGCAGTAACAGGGGGAGAGATACGCAGTATTTT.